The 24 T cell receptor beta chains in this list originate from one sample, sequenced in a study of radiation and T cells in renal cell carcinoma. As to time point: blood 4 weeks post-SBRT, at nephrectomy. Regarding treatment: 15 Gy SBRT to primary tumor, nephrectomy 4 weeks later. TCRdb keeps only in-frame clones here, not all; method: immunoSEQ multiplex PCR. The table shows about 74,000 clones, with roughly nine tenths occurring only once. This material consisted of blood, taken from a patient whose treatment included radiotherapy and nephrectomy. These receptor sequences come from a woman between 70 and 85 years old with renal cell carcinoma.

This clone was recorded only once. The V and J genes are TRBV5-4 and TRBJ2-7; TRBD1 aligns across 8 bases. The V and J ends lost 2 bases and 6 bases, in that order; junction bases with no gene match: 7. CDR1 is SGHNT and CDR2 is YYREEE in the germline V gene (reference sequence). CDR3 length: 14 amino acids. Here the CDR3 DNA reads TGTGCCAGCAGCTTCGAGAGGACAGGGAGCGAGCAGTACTTC. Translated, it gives CASSFERTGSEQYF.

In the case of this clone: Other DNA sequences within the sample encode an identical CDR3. CDR3 sequence (DNA): TGTGCCAGCAGCTTAGAGGTACAGGGCGACTATGGCTACACCTTC. This encodes CASSLEVQGDYGYTF. The chain is built from TRBV7-9 and TRBJ1-2; D perhaps matches TRBD1 (6 bases). There are 15 residues in the CDR3. CDR1 and CDR2 from the germline V gene are SEHNR and FQNEAQ (reference sequence). V shed 1 base and J shed 3 bases, with 12 bases lying between them.

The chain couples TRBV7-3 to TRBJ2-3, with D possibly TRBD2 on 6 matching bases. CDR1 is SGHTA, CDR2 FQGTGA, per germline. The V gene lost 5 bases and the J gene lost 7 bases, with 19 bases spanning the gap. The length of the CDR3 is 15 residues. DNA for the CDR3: TGTGCCAGCAGCCTCGACCCCGGTGGGACTTATACGCAGTATTTT. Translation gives CASSLDPGGTYTQYF. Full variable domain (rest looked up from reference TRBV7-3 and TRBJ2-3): GAGVSQTPSNKVTEKGKYVELRCDPISGHTALYWYRQSLGQGPEFLIYFQGTGAADDSGLPNDRFFAVRPEGSVSTLKIQRTERGDSAVYLCASSLDPGGTYTQYFGPGTRLTVL.

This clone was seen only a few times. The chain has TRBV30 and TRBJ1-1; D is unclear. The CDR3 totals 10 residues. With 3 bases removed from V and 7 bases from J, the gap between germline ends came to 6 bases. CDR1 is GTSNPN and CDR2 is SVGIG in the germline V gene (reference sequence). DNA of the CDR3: TGTGCCTGGAGAGTCGTTGAAGCTTTCTTT. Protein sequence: CAWRVVEAFF.

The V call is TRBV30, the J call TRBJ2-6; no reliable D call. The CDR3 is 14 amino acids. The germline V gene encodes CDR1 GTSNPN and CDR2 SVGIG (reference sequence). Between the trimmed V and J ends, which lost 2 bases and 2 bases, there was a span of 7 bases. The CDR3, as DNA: TGTGCCTGGAGTTGGGGAACTGGGGCCAACGTCCTGACTTTC. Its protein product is CAWSWGTGANVLTF.

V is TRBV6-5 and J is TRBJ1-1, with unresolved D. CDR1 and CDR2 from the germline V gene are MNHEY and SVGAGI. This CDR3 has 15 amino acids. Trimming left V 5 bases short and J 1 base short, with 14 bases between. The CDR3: CASSPSLTGNTEAFF. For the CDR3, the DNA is TGTGCCAGCAGTCCTAGTTTAACGGGGAACACTGAAGCTTTCTTT.

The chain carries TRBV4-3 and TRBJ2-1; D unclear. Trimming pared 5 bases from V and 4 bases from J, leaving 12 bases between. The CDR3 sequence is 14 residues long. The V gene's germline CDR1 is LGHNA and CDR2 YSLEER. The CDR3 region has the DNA TGCGCCAGCAGCGACTCAAGGGTTTACAATGAGCAGTTCTTC. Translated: CASSDSRVYNEQFF.

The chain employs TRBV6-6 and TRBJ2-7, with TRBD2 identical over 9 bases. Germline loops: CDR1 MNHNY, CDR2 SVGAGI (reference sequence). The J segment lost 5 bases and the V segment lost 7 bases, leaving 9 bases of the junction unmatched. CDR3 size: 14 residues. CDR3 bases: TGTGCCAGCACCCCGGGGCTAGCGGGAAACGAGCAGTACTTC. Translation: CASTPGLAGNEQYF.

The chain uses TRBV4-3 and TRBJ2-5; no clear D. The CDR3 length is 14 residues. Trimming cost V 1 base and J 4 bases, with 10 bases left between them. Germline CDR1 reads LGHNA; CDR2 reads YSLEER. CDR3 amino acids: CASSQGLVTETQYF. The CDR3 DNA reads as TGCGCCAGCAGCCAAGGGTTAGTCACAGAGACCCAGTACTTC.

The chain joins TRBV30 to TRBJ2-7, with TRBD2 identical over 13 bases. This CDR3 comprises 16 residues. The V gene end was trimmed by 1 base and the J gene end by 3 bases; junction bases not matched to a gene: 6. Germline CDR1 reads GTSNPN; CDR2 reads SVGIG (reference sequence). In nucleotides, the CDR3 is TGTGCCTGGAGTGCAGGACTAGCGGGGGCCTACTACGAGCAGTACTTC. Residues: CAWSAGLAGAYYEQYF.

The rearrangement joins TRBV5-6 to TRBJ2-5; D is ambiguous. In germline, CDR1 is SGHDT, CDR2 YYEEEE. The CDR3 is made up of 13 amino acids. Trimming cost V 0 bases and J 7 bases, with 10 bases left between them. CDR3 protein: CASSLGTPVTQYF. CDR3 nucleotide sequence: TGTGCCAGCAGCTTGGGGACCCCCGTGACCCAGTACTTC. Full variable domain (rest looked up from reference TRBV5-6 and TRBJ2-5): DAGVTQSPTHLIKTRGQQVTLRCSPKSGHDTVSWYQQALGQGPQFIFQYYEEEERQRGNFPDRFSGHQFPNYSSELNVNALLLGDSALYLCASSLGTPVTQYFGPGTRLLVL.

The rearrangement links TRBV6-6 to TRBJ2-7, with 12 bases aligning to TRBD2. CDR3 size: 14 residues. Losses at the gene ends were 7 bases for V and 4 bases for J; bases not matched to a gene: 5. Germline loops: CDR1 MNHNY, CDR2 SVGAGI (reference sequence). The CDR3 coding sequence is TGTGCCAGCACTTTGACTAGCGGGGGATACGAGCAGTACTTC. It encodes CASTLTSGGYEQYF.

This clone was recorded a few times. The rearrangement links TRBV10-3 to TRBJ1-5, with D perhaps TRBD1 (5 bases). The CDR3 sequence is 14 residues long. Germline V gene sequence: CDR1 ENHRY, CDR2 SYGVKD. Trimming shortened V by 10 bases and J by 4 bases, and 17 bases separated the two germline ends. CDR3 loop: CATRFTGDNQPQHF. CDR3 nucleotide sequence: TGTGCCACACGGTTCACAGGAGATAATCAGCCCCAGCATTTT.

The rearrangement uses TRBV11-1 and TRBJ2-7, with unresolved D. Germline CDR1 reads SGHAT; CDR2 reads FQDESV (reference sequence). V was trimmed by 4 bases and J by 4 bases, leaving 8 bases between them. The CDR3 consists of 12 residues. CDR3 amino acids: CASSSYAYEQYF. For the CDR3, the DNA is TGTGCCAGCAGCTCATACGCGTACGAGCAGTACTTC.

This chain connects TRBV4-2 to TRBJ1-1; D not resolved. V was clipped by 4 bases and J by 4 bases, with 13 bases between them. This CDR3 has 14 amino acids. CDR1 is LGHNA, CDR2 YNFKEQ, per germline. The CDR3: CASSPRATSTEAFF. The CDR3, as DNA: TGTGCCAGCAGCCCGAGGGCTACCTCCACTGAAGCTTTCTTT.

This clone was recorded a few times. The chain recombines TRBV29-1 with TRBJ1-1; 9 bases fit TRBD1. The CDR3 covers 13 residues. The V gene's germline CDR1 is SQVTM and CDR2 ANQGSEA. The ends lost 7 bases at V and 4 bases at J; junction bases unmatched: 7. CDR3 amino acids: CSAIQGAFTEAFF. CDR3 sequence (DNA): TGCAGCGCCATACAGGGGGCCTTCACTGAAGCTTTCTTT.

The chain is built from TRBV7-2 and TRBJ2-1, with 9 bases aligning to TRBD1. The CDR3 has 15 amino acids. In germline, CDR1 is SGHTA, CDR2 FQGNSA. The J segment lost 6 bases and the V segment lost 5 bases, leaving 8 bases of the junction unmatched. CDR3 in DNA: TGTGCCAGCAGCGTCGGACAGGGGAGATCCAATGAGCAGTTCTTC. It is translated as CASSVGQGRSNEQFF.

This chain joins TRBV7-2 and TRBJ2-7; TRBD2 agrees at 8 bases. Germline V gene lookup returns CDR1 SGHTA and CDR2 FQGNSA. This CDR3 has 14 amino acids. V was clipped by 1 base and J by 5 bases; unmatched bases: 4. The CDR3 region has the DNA TGTGCCAGCAGCTTAGGGACTAGCTACCACGAGCAGTACTTC. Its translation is CASSLGTSYHEQYF. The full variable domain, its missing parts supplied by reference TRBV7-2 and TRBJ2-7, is GAGVSQSPSNKVTEKGKDVELRCDPISGHTALYWYRQSLGQGLEFLIYFQGNSAPDKSGLPSDRFSAERTGGSVSTLTIQRTQQEDSAVYLCASSLGTSYHEQYFGPGTRLTVT.

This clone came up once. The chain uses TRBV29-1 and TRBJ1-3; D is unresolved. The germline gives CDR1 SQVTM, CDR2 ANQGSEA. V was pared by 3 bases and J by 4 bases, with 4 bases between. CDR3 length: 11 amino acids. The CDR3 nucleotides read TGCAGCGTTGACAAGGGAAACACCATATATTTT. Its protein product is CSVDKGNTIYF. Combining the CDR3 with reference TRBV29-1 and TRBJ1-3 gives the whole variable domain SAVISQKPSRDICQRGTSLTIQCQVDSQVTMMFWYRQQPGQSLTLIATANQGSEATYESGFVIDKFPISRPNLTFSTLTVSNMSPEDSSIYLCSVDKGNTIYFGEGSWLTVV.

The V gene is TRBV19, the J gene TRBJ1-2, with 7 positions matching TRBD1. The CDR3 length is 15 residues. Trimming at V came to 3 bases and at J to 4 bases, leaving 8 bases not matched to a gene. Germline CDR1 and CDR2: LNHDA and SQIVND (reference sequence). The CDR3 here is CASSMETGSSYGYTF. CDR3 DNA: TGTGCCAGTAGTATGGAGACAGGGAGTAGCTATGGCTACACCTTC.

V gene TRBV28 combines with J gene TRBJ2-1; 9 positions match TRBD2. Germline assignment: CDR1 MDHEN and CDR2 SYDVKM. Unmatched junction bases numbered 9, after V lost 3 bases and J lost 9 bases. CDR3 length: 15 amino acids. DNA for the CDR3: TGTGCCAGCAGTTTGAGGCTAGCGGGGTCCGTTGAGCAGTTCTTC. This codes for CASSLRLAGSVEQFF.

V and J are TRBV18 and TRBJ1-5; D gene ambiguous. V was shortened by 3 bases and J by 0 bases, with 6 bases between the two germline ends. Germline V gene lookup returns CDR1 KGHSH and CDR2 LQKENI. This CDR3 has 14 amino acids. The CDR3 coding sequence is TGTGCCAGCTCACCGGACGGTAGCAATCAGCCCCAGCATTTT. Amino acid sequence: CASSPDGSNQPQHF.

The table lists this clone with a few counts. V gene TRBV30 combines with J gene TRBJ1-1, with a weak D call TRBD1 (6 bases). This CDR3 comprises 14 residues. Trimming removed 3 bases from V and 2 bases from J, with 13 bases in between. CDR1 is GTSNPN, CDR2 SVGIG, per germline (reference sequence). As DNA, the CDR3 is TGTGCCTGGAGGACGGCAGGGGCCAACACTGAAGCTTTCTTT. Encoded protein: CAWRTAGANTEAFF.

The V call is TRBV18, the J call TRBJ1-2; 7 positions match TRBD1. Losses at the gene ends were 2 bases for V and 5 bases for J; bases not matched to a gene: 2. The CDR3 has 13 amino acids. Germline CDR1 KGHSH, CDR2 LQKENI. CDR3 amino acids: CASSPDRAYGYTF. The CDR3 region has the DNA TGTGCCAGCTCACCAGACAGGGCTTATGGCTACACCTTC.